The rows below give T cell receptor beta chains drawn from one sample of a study of shared clonotypes between healthy human individuals. Clones were sequenced by immunoSEQ multiplex PCR, and TCRdb holds only the in-frame ones, with some missing. The repertoire includes over a million clones, about 96% of them detected once, and more than 0.9% sits in the top ten. The source material was naive CD4+ T cells sorted from blood. All receptors come from a young man in good health. Each CDR3 is given with its conserved first and last residue. The D gene is left open where the match is weak. Clone size, where shown, is once, few, many, or a class for clones that have expanded.

cdr3_nt	cdr3_aa	cdr3_length	v_call	j_call	d_call	clone_size
TGCGCCAGCACCGGGGTGAGCTCCTACAATGAGCAGTTCTTC	CASTGVSSYNEQFF	14	TRBV5-1	TRBJ2-1	.	.
TGTGCCGCATTTAGCGGGAAGAACCTAGAGACCCAGTACTTC	CAAFSGKNLETQYF	14	TRBV5-4	TRBJ2-5	TRBD2	.
TGTGCCAGCAGCTTAGAGTTAAGCAATGAGCAGTTCTTC	CASSLELSNEQFF	13	TRBV7-6	TRBJ2-1	.	.
TGCGCCAGCAGTGCGCTCGGCGAAGGGATCTACGAGCAGTACTTC	CASSALGEGIYEQYF	15	TRBV10-1	TRBJ2-7	.	.
TGTGCCAGCAGCTTAGTCCCATTCCCTTCGACGGCTTCTACCCTACAACAAGAGACCCAGTACTTC	CASSLVPFPSTASTLQQETQYF	22	TRBV7-6	TRBJ2-5	.	.
TGTGCCACCAGTGGGGGCGGGCAAACAGATACGCAGTATTTT	CATSGGGQTDTQYF	14	TRBV10-3	TRBJ2-3	.	.
TGTGCCAGCACCCAGGGGAGGGGTTACAATGAGCAGTTCTTC	CASTQGRGYNEQFF	14	TRBV6-6	TRBJ2-1	.	.
TGTGCCAGCAGCCGTACCGGGGCGGGAGGCTACGAGCAGTACTTC	CASSRTGAGGYEQYF	15	TRBV6-5	TRBJ2-7	TRBD2	.
TGTGCCAGCAGTTACTCGGGCGGGGCCTCCACAGATACGCAGTATTTT	CASSYSGGASTDTQYF	16	TRBV6-5	TRBJ2-3	.	.
TGCAGCGTACCTGCCCGGAGGAGAGAGACCCAGTACTTC	CSVPARRRETQYF	13	TRBV29-1	TRBJ2-5	.	.
TGTGCCAGCAGCTTGTGGGCAGGGGGTATCACCGGGGAGCTGTTTTTT	CASSLWAGGITGELFF	16	TRBV5-5	TRBJ2-2	TRBD1	.
TGTGCCAGCAGTACAGGGGGATGGTATGGCTACACCTTC	CASSTGGWYGYTF	13	TRBV2	TRBJ1-2	TRBD1	once
TGCGCCAGCAGCGGGCGGACAGGGGCGGGAGATGGCTACACCTTC	CASSGRTGAGDGYTF	15	TRBV5-1	TRBJ1-2	TRBD1	.
TGTGCCAGCAGAGTCGTTGGGGGGAATGAGCAGTTCTTC	CASRVVGGNEQFF	13	TRBV27	TRBJ2-1	.	.
TGTGCCAGCAGCCATAGGCCGGGGGACCTCGAGCAGTACTTC	CASSHRPGDLEQYF	14	TRBV7-9	TRBJ2-7	.	.
TGTGCCAGCAGCTTTCAGCTAGCGGGAAAGGAATCCTACGAGCAGTACTTC	CASSFQLAGKESYEQYF	17	TRBV5-4	TRBJ2-7	TRBD2	.
TGCAGCGTTGCAGGGCTAGCGGGAGTGAGCGAGCAGTACTTC	CSVAGLAGVSEQYF	14	TRBV29-1	TRBJ2-7	TRBD2	.
TGTGCCAGCAGCTTAGGTTTTGGGGGCGACCCAGATACGCAGTATTTT	CASSLGFGGDPDTQYF	16	TRBV11-3	TRBJ2-3	.	.
TGTGCCAGCAGTTTCCGGGACAGGGGGACCTACGAGCAGTACTTC	CASSFRDRGTYEQYF	15	TRBV6-5	TRBJ2-7	TRBD1	.
TGTGCCAGCAGTCCGGACCTTTCCTTAGCCAAAAACATTCAGTACTTC	CASSPDLSLAKNIQYF	16	TRBV27	TRBJ2-4	.	.
TGTGCCAGCTCACCGGCAGGGGCACAAGAGACCCAGTACTTC	CASSPAGAQETQYF	14	TRBV18	TRBJ2-5	.	.
TGCGCCAGCAGCACCGTCGCGGGAGGGCCCGGGGAGCTGTTTTTT	CASSTVAGGPGELFF	15	TRBV5-1	TRBJ2-2	TRBD2	.
TGTGCCAGTAGTCTTCAGATGAACACTGAAGCTTTCTTT	CASSLQMNTEAFF	13	TRBV19	TRBJ1-1	.	.
TGCGCCAGCAGCCAACTGGGACAGGGGGTTGGGGAGACCCAGTACTTC	CASSQLGQGVGETQYF	16	TRBV5-1	TRBJ2-5	TRBD1	.
TGTGCCAGCAGCGGCGGGGCAGGGCGCGCAGATACGCAGTATTTT	CASSGGAGRADTQYF	15	TRBV7-9	TRBJ2-3	.	.